The TCR beta chain under discussion was sequenced for a study of blood T cell repertoires in COVID-19. Study-wide background: Whether acute or convalescent, the COVID-19 samples came from the United States, Italy and Spain.

The repertoire was sequenced with immunoSEQ multiplex PCR; TCRdb's copy has only in-frame clones and lacks some. The sample yields under 300,000 clones, around 90% seen once. V dropped 6 bases and J dropped 7 bases, with 16 bases sitting between them. The CDR3 has 15 amino acids. Germline V gene sequence: CDR1 MNHEY, CDR2 SVGAGI. The receptor was derived from a middle-aged man with acute or convalescent COVID-19. The J gene is TRBJ1-6, the V gene TRBV6-5; TRBD1 is a possible D gene (5 bases). The specimen sequenced was peripheral blood. CDR3 sequence reads: CASRYDSHGNSPLHF. The CDR3 DNA follows: TGTGCCAGCAGATACGACAGCCATGGGAATTCACCCCTCCACTTT.